A single sample gave rise to the 6 T cell receptor beta chains below, sequenced in a study of blood T cell repertoires in COVID-19. Profiled with immunoSEQ multiplex PCR; TCRdb holds only in-frame clones, not every one. The sample has over 100,000 clones; around 88% are singletons. The sequencing sample was made of peripheral blood. These receptors were collected from a man in his sixties with COVID-19, enrolled during active disease.

The rearrangement uses TRBV7-3 and TRBJ2-3, with D unclear. Germline V gene lookup returns CDR1 SGHTA and CDR2 FQGTGA. V was cut by 5 bases and J by 4 bases, with 7 bases left in between. There are 12 residues in the CDR3. This chain's CDR3 is CASSTTPDTQYF. Written as DNA, the CDR3 is TGTGCCAGCAGCACGACTCCAGATACGCAGTATTTT.

The rearrangement joins TRBV6-5 to TRBJ1-6; possibly TRBD1 for D (5 bases). V lost 10 bases, J lost 8 bases, and 18 bases lay in between. Germline V lookup: CDR1 MNHEY, CDR2 SVGAGI. CDR3 length: 14 amino acids. The CDR3 coding sequence is TGTGCCACCGTCCCGCGAAGGGGCGATTCACCCCTCCACTTT. Translated: CATVPRRGDSPLHF.

The chain uses TRBV6-2 or TRBV6-3 and TRBJ1-1; tentatively, D is TRBD1 (6 bases). The CDR3 runs to 12 residues. The germline gives CDR1 MNHEY, CDR2 SVGEGT. V shed 6 bases and J shed 7 bases, with 12 bases lying between them. For the CDR3, the DNA is TGTGCCAGCAGCCAGACAGGCGTTGAAGCTTTCTTT. Translating gives CASSQTGVEAFF.

This clone appeared once. This sequence joins TRBV7-3 and TRBJ2-3, with 7 bases matching TRBD2. Per the germline V gene, CDR1 is SGHTA and CDR2 is FQGTGA. V lost 2 bases and J lost 0; bases outside the gene matches: 5. The length of the CDR3 is 16 residues. The CDR3 DNA reads as TGTGCCAGCAGCTTATTGGGGGGGTCTAGCACAGATACGCAGTATTTT. Its protein product is CASSLLGGSSTDTQYF.

The chain is built from TRBV28 and TRBJ1-1, with 7 bases lining up with TRBD1. This CDR3 spans 14 amino acids. Germline CDR1 MDHEN, CDR2 SYDVKM. With V trimmed by 5 bases and J by 8 bases, 11 bases remained unmatched. CDR3 amino acids: CASSPQLGGLEAFF. The DNA for the CDR3 is TGTGCCAGCAGTCCCCAGTTAGGGGGCCTAGAAGCTTTCTTT. Together with reference TRBV28 and TRBJ1-1, the CDR3 gives the full variable domain: DVKVTQSSRYLVKRTGEKVFLECVQDMDHENMFWYRQDPGLGLRLIYFSYDVKMKEKGDIPEGYSVSREKKERFSLILESASTNQTSMYLCASSPQLGGLEAFFGQGTRLTVV.

V and J are TRBV6-4 and TRBJ1-5, with 7 bases identical to TRBD1. Germline assignment: CDR1 MRHNA and CDR2 SNTAGT. The CDR3 contains 13 residues. Trimming cost V 6 bases and J 11 bases; bases outside gene matches: 10. The DNA of the CDR3 is TGTGCCAGCAGCCTAAACAGGGGTGAGGCCCAGCATTTT. Translation gives CASSLNRGEAQHF.